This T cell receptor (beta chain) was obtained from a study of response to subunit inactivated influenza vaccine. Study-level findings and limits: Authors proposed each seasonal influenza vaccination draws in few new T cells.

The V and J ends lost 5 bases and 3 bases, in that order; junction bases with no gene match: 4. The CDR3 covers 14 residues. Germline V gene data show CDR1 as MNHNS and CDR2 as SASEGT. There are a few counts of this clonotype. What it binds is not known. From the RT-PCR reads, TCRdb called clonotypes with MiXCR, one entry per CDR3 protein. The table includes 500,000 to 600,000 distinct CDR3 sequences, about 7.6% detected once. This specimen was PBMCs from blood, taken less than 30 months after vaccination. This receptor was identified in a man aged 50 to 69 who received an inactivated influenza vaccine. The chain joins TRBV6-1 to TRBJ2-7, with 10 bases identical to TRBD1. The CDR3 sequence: CASSRDRGIYEQYF. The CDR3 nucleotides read TGTGCCAGCAGTCGGGACAGGGGCATCTACGAGCAGTACTTC.